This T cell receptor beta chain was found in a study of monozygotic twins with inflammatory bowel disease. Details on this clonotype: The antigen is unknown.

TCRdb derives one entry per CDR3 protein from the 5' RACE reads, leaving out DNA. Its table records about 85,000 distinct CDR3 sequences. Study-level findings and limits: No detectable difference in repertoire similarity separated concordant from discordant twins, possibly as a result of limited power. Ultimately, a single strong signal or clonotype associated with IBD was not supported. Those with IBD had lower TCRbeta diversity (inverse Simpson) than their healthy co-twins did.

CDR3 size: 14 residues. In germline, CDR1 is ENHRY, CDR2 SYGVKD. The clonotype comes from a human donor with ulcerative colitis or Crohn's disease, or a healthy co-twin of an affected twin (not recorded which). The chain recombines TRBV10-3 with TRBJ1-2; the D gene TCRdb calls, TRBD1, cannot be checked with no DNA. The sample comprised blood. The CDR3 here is CAISEQGITYGYTF.